A selection of T cell receptor beta chains follows, all from one sample in a study of T cells after somatic rescue of genetic block. The method was immunoSEQ multiplex PCR; TCRdb's version includes in-frame clones alone and lacks a portion of them. The sample carries 60,000 to 90,000 clones, roughly 88% recorded once. The sequenced material came from peripheral blood mononuclear cells (PBMCs). The receptors were sampled from a young man. CDR3s include the opening cysteine and the closing phenylalanine or tryptophan. Each record gives: V gene, CDR3 protein.

V: TRBV11-2; CDR3: CASSLDRGGEQYF
V: TRBV9; CDR3: CASSVGSGGAVETQYF
V: TRBV6-5; CDR3: CASSYEASGRNEQFF
V: TRBV5-4; CDR3: CASSARTSGSSDTQYF
V: TRBV7-7; CDR3: CASTHTGRDIQYF
V: TRBV7-3; CDR3: CASSLLQGNEQYF
V: TRBV2; CDR3: CASSDISPGQWSNEQFF
V: TRBV4-3; CDR3: CASSQRGSIDTEAFF
V: TRBV2; CDR3: CASSEGEGYEQYF
V: TRBV11-2; CDR3: CASGRENSYEQYF
V: TRBV15; CDR3: CATSRQGGYGYTF
V: TRBV29-1; CDR3: CSVHPQRSHNEQFF
V: TRBV9; CDR3: CASSVGLADYEQYF
V: TRBV15; CDR3: CATSQKGLVEKLFF
V: TRBV30; CDR3: CAWSRGLAGWGTQYF
V: TRBV6-5; CDR3: CASSFSGYSNQPQHF
V: TRBV28; CDR3: CASSEAGTATYEQYF
V: TRBV6-6; CDR3: CASSYENYEQYF
V: TRBV4-2; CDR3: CASSQGAGPNTEAFF
V: TRBV19; CDR3: CASSISGRRGSSGNTIYF
V: TRBV10-2; CDR3: CASRHGEQYF
V: TRBV7-6; CDR3: CASNLGRGTEAFF
V: TRBV2; CDR3: CASRPWEETQYF
V: TRBV5-1; CDR3: CASSFRGPQETQYF
V: TRBV20-1; CDR3: CSAPWDREAFF
V: TRBV6-1; CDR3: CAAPPLAGENEQYF
V: TRBV7-9; CDR3: CASSLGEGRQETQYF